The clone carrying this T cell receptor beta chain was observed a handful of times. The data were taken from a study of blood T cells in healthy people across ages. V lost 9 bases and J lost 9; bases outside the gene matches: 2. The CDR3 sequence is 12 residues long. PCR was performed a second time for about 6 to 12 cycles using a sample-barcoded 5' primer and a J-beta primer mix. The template-switch adaptor, which had 12 random nucleotides, put a tag on each cDNA molecule. TCRdb processed the 5' RACE reads anew with MiXCR; each CDR3 protein has one entry. The sample lists fewer than 800,000 distinct CDR3 sequences, approximately 49% occurring once. Each of the donors had 9 to 10 milliliters of peripheral blood drawn into EDTA-treated Vacutainer tubes.

The specimen was blood. The TCR sequence derives from a woman aged 55-75 years in good health. The V and J genes are TRBV12-3 or TRBV12-4 and TRBJ2-1; TRBD2 agrees at 13 bases. The chain's CDR3 is CASGLAGVEQFF. For the CDR3, the DNA is TGTGCCAGTGGACTAGCGGGAGTTGAGCAGTTCTTC.